This record covers a single T cell receptor beta chain. Antigen specificity is unknown. This CDR3 comprises 16 residues. CDR1 and CDR2 (germline): MNHNS, SASEGT. The J segment lost 4 bases and the V segment lost 1 base, leaving 4 bases of the junction unmatched. These data belong to a study of cytomegalovirus exposure and HLA in healthy donors. At the level of the study: In an earlier analysis, around 120 million unique TCR beta sequences were found from 150 million to 200 million T cells. Points from the study as a whole: Later analysis reportedly placed an Asian-associated ancestry cluster below the roughly 680-donor mean in N-insertions. Indistinguishable V segments such as TRBV6-2 and TRBV6-3 were excluded. As a later analysis showed, a missense DCLRE1C variant was linked to trimming of TCR beta V- and J-genes.

The primer mix had 60 Vbeta and 13 Jbeta primers. TCRdb's copy holds only in-frame clones and misses some; the assay was immunoSEQ multiplex PCR. The repertoire holds some 270,000 clones, with 85% to 95% as singletons. V usage is TRBV6-1 and J usage is TRBJ2-1; 10 nucleotides agree with TRBD2. Material: PBMCs. The clonotype comes from a girl aged 2 to 10 in good health and CMV-seronegative. In DNA, the CDR3 is TGTGCCAGCAGTGAAGGAGCGGGGGGGGTATACAATGAGCAGTTCTTC. Its translation: CASSEGAGGVYNEQFF.